A single sample gave rise to the 11 T cell receptor beta chains below, sequenced in a study of blood T cell repertoires in COVID-19. Data came from immunoSEQ multiplex PCR; TCRdb stores just in-frame clones and leaves some out. This sample has roughly 130,000 clones, with approximately 84% found just once. The specimen sequenced was peripheral blood. The receptor set was obtained from a woman between 25 and 40 years old who had recovered from COVID-19.

V gene TRBV7-6 combines with J gene TRBJ2-1; 9 positions agree with TRBD2. The germline CDR1 and CDR2 sequences are SGHVS and FNYEAQ. The CDR3 length is 15 residues. Trimming cost V 5 bases and J 3 bases; bases outside gene matches: 5. CDR3 nucleotides: TGTGCCAGCAGCCATGAGACTAGCGGCTACAATGAGCAGTTCTTC. Amino acid sequence: CASSHETSGYNEQFF.

J is TRBJ2-7 and V is TRBV2; 12 bases align to TRBD2. After removal of 6 bases from V and 2 bases from J, the junction contained 2 bases not matched to a gene. CDR3 length: 14 amino acids. Germline V gives CDR1 SNHLY, CDR2 FYNNEI. CDR3 DNA: TGTGCCAGCAGGAGGACTAGCGGGGCCTACGAGCAGTACTTC. Encoded protein: CASRRTSGAYEQYF.

The chain employs TRBV10-3 and TRBJ2-1, with 11 positions matching TRBD2. The CDR3 spans 15 residues. Unmatched junction bases numbered 4, after V lost 5 bases and J lost 4 bases. Looked up from germline, CDR1 is ENHRY and CDR2 is SYGVKD. The CDR3 here is CAISSRTSGYNEQFF. The CDR3 DNA follows: TGTGCCATCAGTAGTAGGACTAGCGGGTACAATGAGCAGTTCTTC.

The chain combines TRBV18 with TRBJ2-1, with 7 positions matching TRBD2. Trimming cost V 3 bases and J 0 bases; bases outside gene matches: 5. The CDR3 covers 16 residues. Germline loops: CDR1 KGHSH, CDR2 LQKENI. The CDR3: CASSPQLASSYNEQFF. The CDR3, as DNA: TGTGCCAGCTCACCGCAACTAGCGAGCTCCTACAATGAGCAGTTCTTC.

The chain links TRBV24-1 to TRBJ1-5; 8 nucleotides agree with TRBD1. The V gene end was trimmed by 9 bases and the J gene end by 4 bases; junction bases not matched to a gene: 7. In germline, CDR1 is KGHDR, CDR2 SFDVKD. CDR3 length: 14 residues. CDR3 nucleotides: TGTGCCACCCACAACAGGGGGAGGAATCAGCCCCAGCATTTT. Translating it yields CATHNRGRNQPQHF.

The chain is built from TRBV12-5 and TRBJ2-5, with 12 bases matching TRBD2. The CDR3 runs to 16 residues. Germline assignment: CDR1 LGHNT and CDR2 FRNRAP. V was clipped by 0 bases and J by 4 bases; unmatched bases: 3. This chain's CDR3 is CASGLVLAGGGETQYF. The CDR3 DNA reads TGTGCTAGTGGTTTGGTACTAGCGGGGGGTGGAGAGACCCAGTACTTC.

The rearrangement uses TRBV2 and TRBJ2-3; D gene uncertain. Germline lookup yields CDR1 SNHLY and CDR2 FYNNEI. This CDR3 contains 18 residues. V was shortened by 6 bases and J by 3 bases, with 25 bases between the two germline ends. CDR3 nucleotides: TGTGCCAGCAGAGAGAAGGCGTTACTCAGGCGTCGGACAGATACGCAGTATTTT. It is translated as CASREKALLRRRTDTQYF.

As regards this clone: The sample has other DNA sequences that encode this CDR3 too. The chain uses TRBV20-1 and TRBJ1-2, with a tentative D call TRBD1 (5 bases). Germline CDR1 is DFQATT and CDR2 is SNEGSKA (reference sequence). This CDR3 is 13 amino acids long. V gave up 3 bases and J gave up 0 bases, with 8 bases separating them. This chain's CDR3 is CSASSGTNYGYTF. CDR3 nucleotides: TGCAGTGCTAGTTCAGGGACTAACTATGGCTACACCTTC.

The chain joins TRBV11-3 to TRBJ2-1; 7 nucleotides line up with TRBD2. Germline V gene lookup returns CDR1 SGHNT and CDR2 YENEEA. This CDR3 comprises 14 residues. The junction had 6 bases not matched to a gene; V was cut back by 2 bases and J by 8 bases. DNA of the CDR3: TGTGCCAGCAGCTTACGGGGCGGGGGAGATGAGCAGTTCTTC. Its translation: CASSLRGGGDEQFF.

The genes are TRBV18 and TRBJ1-1; D not certain. Trimming removed 3 bases at V and 3 bases at J, with 14 bases between. CDR1 is KGHSH, CDR2 LQKENI, per germline. This CDR3 spans 15 amino acids. The CDR3 protein is CASSPLGDEDTEAFF. In DNA form, the CDR3 reads TGTGCCAGCTCACCCCTGGGAGATGAGGACACTGAAGCTTTCTTT.

V is TRBV5-1 and J is TRBJ2-5; 7 nucleotides match TRBD2. V shed 5 bases, J shed 5 bases, and the junction held 3 bases outside the gene matches. The CDR3 spans 12 residues. Germline lookup yields CDR1 SGHRS and CDR2 YFSETQ. Here the CDR3 DNA reads TGCGCCAGCAGGGGGGAGGGCGAGACCCAGTACTTC. It translates to CASRGEGETQYF.